One and the same sample provided the 18 T cell receptor beta chains below, sequenced in a study of spatial heterogeneity in lung cancer (dated by TCRdb to about 2019). The intended sense of this specimen's time point label: sample taken at primary tumor resection. Whole RNA extracted from tumor and nontumor lung tissue, or from cryopreserved PBMC samples, was used for TCR sequencing without cell sorting. Library preparation employed 5' RACE. Sequenced using a NextSeq 500. TCRdb redid the processing of the public reads, applying fastp at Q25 and MiXCR, and retained in-frame beta chains. Each entry is one CDR3 protein sequence, shown with its most common DNA and genes. This sample comprises approximately 92,000 distinct CDR3 sequences, approximately 12% of them detected only once. The ten top clones hold about 41% of the sample. Here the sequenced sample was PBMCs, taken at surgery. These receptors came from a male donor with early-stage non-small cell lung cancer.

This clonotype was counted between two and nine times. The chain is built from TRBV4-3 and TRBJ1-2, with 9 bases aligning to TRBD1. In germline, CDR1 is LGHNA, CDR2 YSLEER. V was clipped by 4 bases and J by 4 bases; unmatched bases: 7. The CDR3 length is 15 residues. Here the CDR3 reads CASSRGQGYGYGYTF. The CDR3 nucleotides read TGCGCCAGCAGCCGGGGACAGGGTTATGGCTATGGCTACACCTTC.

This clonotype turned up a few times. J is TRBJ2-1 and V is TRBV27; D unresolved. Germline V lookup: CDR1 MNHEY, CDR2 SMNVEV (reference sequence). This CDR3 spans 13 amino acids. The CDR3 sequence: CAQLAGSYNEQFF. The CDR3 nucleotides are TGTGCACAGTTGGCTGGATCCTACAATGAGCAGTTCTTC.

The chain carries TRBV5-4 and TRBJ2-1; D gene uncertain. The CDR3 loop spans 16 amino acids. Germline loops: CDR1 SGHNT, CDR2 YYREEE (reference sequence). The V end lost 3 bases, the J end lost 0 bases, and 13 bases lay between the germline ends. This CDR3 reads CASSSLPESSYNEQFF. The CDR3 coding sequence is TGTGCCAGCAGCTCCCTCCCCGAGAGCTCCTACAATGAGCAGTTCTTC. The full variable domain, in which reference TRBV5-4 and TRBJ2-1 provide the parts outside the CDR3, is ETGVTQSPTHLIKTRGQQVTLRCSSQSGHNTVSWYQQALGQGPQFIFQYYREEENGRGNFPPRFSGLQFPNYSSELNVNALELDDSALYLCASSSLPESSYNEQFFGPGTRLTVL.

V and J are TRBV5-1 and TRBJ2-3, with D maybe TRBD2 (6 bases). V was cut by 0 bases and J by 0 bases, with 11 bases left in between. Germline V gene sequence: CDR1 SGHRS, CDR2 YFSETQ. The CDR3 extends over 16 amino acids. The DNA of the CDR3 is TGCGCCAGCAGCTTGGTTGGGGGGACCAGCACAGATACGCAGTATTTT. It encodes CASSLVGGTSTDTQYF.

Ten or more counts support this clonotype. This chain uses TRBV6-5 with TRBJ1-6, with D maybe TRBD1 (6 bases). Germline V CDR1 and CDR2: MNHEY, SVGAGI. The CDR3 has 14 amino acids. V shed 4 bases and J shed 9 bases, with 13 bases lying between them. The CDR3 spells CASSFLGGASPLHF. DNA of the CDR3: TGTGCCAGCAGTTTCCTAGGGGGGGCTTCACCCCTCCACTTT.

The chain links TRBV24-1 to TRBJ2-1; 9 bases match TRBD1. The CDR3 totals 15 residues. CDR1 and CDR2 (germline): KGHDR, SFDVKD. V lost 6 bases to trimming and J lost 5 bases; unmatched junction nucleotides: 7. The CDR3 DNA is TGTGCCACCAGTTTACCGGGACAGGGTGACAATGAGCAGTTCTTC. Amino acids: CATSLPGQGDNEQFF.

J is TRBJ1-5 and V is TRBV28, with D perhaps TRBD1 (5 bases). CDR1 and CDR2 (germline): MDHEN, SYDVKM. With 7 bases removed from V and 6 bases from J, the gap between germline ends came to 13 bases. This CDR3 has 13 amino acids. The CDR3 DNA sequence: TGTGCCAGCACCCCCGGAGGGGTTCAGCCCCAGCATTTT. Amino acid sequence: CASTPGGVQPQHF.

The chain uses TRBV7-2 and TRBJ2-5, with a possible D match to TRBD1 (6 bases). Per the germline V gene, CDR1 is SGHTA and CDR2 is FQGNSA. Trimming removed 4 bases at V and 1 base at J, with 13 bases between. This CDR3 has 15 amino acids. CDR3: CASSSLGQFQETQYF. CDR3 nucleotide sequence: TGTGCCAGCAGCTCACTAGGACAGTTCCAAGAGACCCAGTACTTC. Full variable domain (outside the CDR3, taken from reference TRBV7-2 and TRBJ2-5): GAGVSQSPSNKVTEKGKDVELRCDPISGHTALYWYRQSLGQGLEFLIYFQGNSAPDKSGLPSDRFSAERTGGSVSTLTIQRTQQEDSAVYLCASSSLGQFQETQYFGPGTRLLVL.

As for this clonotype: Relative to the germline gene, one junction end is altered; a read error may explain this. CDR3 coding DNA: TGTGCTAGCAGCACCGGACCATCCTACAATGAGCAGTTCTTC. This translates into CASSTGPSYNEQFF. The chain couples TRBV7-7 to TRBJ2-1; the D is unclear. Germline V gene sequence: CDR1 SSHAT, CDR2 FNYEAQ (reference sequence). This CDR3 is 14 amino acids long.

The chain combines TRBV20-1 with TRBJ1-2, with D perhaps TRBD1 (5 bases). V was cut by 6 bases and J by 5 bases, with 13 bases left in between. The CDR3 runs to 12 residues. Germline V gene data show CDR1 as DFQATT and CDR2 as SNEGSKA (reference sequence). Here the CDR3 DNA reads TGCAGTGCCGTAGGGGCTAGGTATGGCTACACCTTC. This codes for CSAVGARYGYTF.

About this clonotype itself: This clone may be a read error of a much larger clone one base away. V gene TRBV5-4 combines with J gene TRBJ2-5, with D unclear. The CDR3 runs 13 residues. Germline values: CDR1 SGHNT, CDR2 YYREEE (reference sequence). V gave up 1 base and J gave up 4 bases, with 8 bases separating them. The chain's CDR3 is CASSLRMGETQYF. The CDR3 DNA reads as TGTGCCAGCAGCTTGCGCATGGGAGAGACCCAGTACTTC.

V usage is TRBV29-1 and J usage is TRBJ1-1, with TRBD1 matching 7 bases. V shed 7 bases, J shed 0 bases, and the junction held 8 bases outside the gene matches. CDR3 length: 14 amino acids. CDR1 and CDR2 from the germline V gene are SQVTM and ANQGSEA. For the CDR3, the DNA is TGCAGCGCGCGGGGACAGCAAATGAACACTGAAGCTTTCTTT. It yields the protein CSARGQQMNTEAFF.

This clonotype appeared a few times. The chain carries TRBV7-6 and TRBJ2-1, with D uncertain. V was cut by 5 bases and J by 7 bases, with 9 bases left in between. Germline V CDR1 and CDR2: SGHVS, FNYEAQ. This CDR3 contains 12 residues. CDR3 sequence reads: CASSPERNEQFF. The CDR3 coding sequence is TGTGCCAGCAGCCCCGAAAGGAATGAGCAGTTCTTC.

The chain links TRBV12-3 or TRBV12-4 to TRBJ2-5; 9 positions agree with TRBD1. Trimming at V came to 4 bases and at J to 4 bases, leaving 10 bases not matched to a gene. This CDR3 spans 16 amino acids. The CDR3, as DNA: TGTGCCAGCAGTTGGTCCTTGGACAGGGGTCGAGAGACCCAGTACTTC. Its translation is CASSWSLDRGRETQYF.

The chain links TRBV7-9 to TRBJ2-2; no clear D. CDR1 and CDR2 from the germline V gene are SEHNR and FQNEAQ (reference sequence). This CDR3 region has 15 residues. V was pared by 1 base and J by 7 bases, with 13 bases between. CDR3 bases: TGTGCCAGCAGCTTAGGAGAATATACGAACGGGGAGCTGTTTTTT. Translation gives CASSLGEYTNGELFF.

At least ten counts were recorded for this clonotype. The chain has TRBV6-2 or TRBV6-3 and TRBJ2-6; D call uncertain. The CDR3 loop spans 14 amino acids. Germline lookup yields CDR1 MNHEY and CDR2 SVGEGT. The V and J ends lost 8 bases and 0 bases respectively, with 8 bases between them. In DNA, the CDR3 is TGTGCCAGCCTCCCGCTCTCTGGGGCCAACGTCCTGACTTTC. Its translation is CASLPLSGANVLTF.

This clonotype has at least ten counts. V is TRBV12-3 or TRBV12-4 and J is TRBJ2-7; possibly TRBD2 for D (5 bases). This CDR3 is 13 amino acids long. Trimming shortened V by 6 bases and J by 2 bases, and 11 bases separated the two germline ends. CDR3 in amino acids: CASSLGVPYEQYF. CDR3 nucleotides: TGTGCCAGCAGCCTCGGGGTCCCCTACGAGCAGTACTTC.

This rearrangement joins TRBV30 to TRBJ1-1, with 7 bases matching TRBD1. Trimming at V came to 6 bases and at J to 8 bases, leaving 15 bases not matched to a gene. The CDR3 spans 14 residues. Germline values: CDR1 GTSNPN, CDR2 SVGIG (reference sequence). The CDR3 protein is CACHVTGEGTEAFF. CDR3 nucleotides: TGTGCCTGCCACGTTACAGGGGAGGGTACCGAAGCTTTCTTT.